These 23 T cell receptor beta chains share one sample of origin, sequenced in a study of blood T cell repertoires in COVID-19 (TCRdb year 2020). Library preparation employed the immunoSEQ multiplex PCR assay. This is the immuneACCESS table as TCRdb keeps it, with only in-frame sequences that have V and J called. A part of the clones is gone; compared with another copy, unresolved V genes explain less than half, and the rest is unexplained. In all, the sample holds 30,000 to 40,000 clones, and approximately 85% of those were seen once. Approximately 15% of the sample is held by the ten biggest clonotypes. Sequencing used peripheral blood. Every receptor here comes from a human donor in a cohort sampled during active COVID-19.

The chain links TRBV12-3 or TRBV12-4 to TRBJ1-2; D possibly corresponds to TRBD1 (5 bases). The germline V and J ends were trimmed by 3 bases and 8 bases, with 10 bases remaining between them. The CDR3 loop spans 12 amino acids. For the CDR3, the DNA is TGTGCCAGCAGTTTGGGGCGGGGAGGCTACACCTTC. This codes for CASSLGRGGYTF.

CDR3 in DNA: TGTGCTAGTGGTTTGCTCACCGGGACAGGGTTCACAGATACGCAGTATTTT. Protein product: CASGLLTGTGFTDTQYF. J is TRBJ2-3 and V is TRBV12-5, with 9 bases identical to TRBD1. The CDR3 runs 17 residues. CDR1 LGHNT and CDR2 FRNRAP come from the germline V gene. V lost 2 bases to trimming and J lost 2 bases; unmatched junction nucleotides: 8.

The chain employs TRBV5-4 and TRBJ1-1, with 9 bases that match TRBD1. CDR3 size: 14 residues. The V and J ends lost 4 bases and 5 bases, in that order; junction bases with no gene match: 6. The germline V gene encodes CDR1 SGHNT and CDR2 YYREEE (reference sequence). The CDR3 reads CASSPQGARTEAFF. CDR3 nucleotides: TGTGCCAGCAGCCCACAGGGGGCTCGGACTGAAGCTTTCTTT.

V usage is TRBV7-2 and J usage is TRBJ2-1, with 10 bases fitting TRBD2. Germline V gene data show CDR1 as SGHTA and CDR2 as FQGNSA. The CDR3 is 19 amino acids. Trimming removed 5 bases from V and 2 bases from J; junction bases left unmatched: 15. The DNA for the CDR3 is TGTGCCAGCAGCCCGCCAAGGAGGGCTAGCGGGGGTGCCTACAATGAGCAGTTCTTC. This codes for CASSPPRRASGGAYNEQFF.

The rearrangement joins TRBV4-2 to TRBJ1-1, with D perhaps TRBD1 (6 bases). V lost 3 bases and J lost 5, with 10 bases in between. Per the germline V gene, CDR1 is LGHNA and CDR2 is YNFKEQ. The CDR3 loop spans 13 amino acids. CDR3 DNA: TGTGCCAGCAGCCAGGACAGTGGGACTGAAGCTTTCTTT. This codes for CASSQDSGTEAFF.

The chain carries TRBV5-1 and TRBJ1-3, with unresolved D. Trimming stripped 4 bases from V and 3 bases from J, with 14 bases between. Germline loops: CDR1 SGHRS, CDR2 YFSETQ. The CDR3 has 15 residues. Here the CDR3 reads CASSPLGGDGNTIYF. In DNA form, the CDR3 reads TGCGCCAGCAGCCCACTGGGTGGAGATGGAAACACCATATATTTT.

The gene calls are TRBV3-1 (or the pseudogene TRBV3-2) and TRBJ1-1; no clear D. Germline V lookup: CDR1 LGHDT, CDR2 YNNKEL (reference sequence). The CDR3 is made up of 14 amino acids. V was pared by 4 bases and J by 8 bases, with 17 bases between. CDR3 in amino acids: CASSPGVGFPEAFF. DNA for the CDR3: TGTGCCAGCAGCCCCGGAGTTGGGTTCCCGGAAGCTTTCTTT.

The CDR3: CASSSLTGVLEKLFF. CDR3 in DNA: TGCGCCAGCAGCTCCCTGACAGGGGTACTAGAAAAACTGTTTTTT. The chain has TRBV5-1 and TRBJ1-4, with 8 nucleotides matching TRBD1. The CDR3 consists of 15 residues. The trim removed 3 bases at V and 8 bases at J, leaving 9 bases unmatched. CDR1 SGHRS and CDR2 YFSETQ come from the germline V gene.

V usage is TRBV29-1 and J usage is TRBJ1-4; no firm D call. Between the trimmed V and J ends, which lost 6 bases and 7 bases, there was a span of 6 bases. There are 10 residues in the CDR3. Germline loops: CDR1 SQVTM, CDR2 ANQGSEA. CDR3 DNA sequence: TGCAGCGTCGGACTTGAAAAACTGTTTTTT. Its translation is CSVGLEKLFF.

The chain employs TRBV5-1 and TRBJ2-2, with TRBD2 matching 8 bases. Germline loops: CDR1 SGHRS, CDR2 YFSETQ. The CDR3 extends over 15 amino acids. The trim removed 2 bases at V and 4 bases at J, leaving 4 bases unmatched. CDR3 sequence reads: CASSLAGVPTGELFF. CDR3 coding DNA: TGCGCCAGCAGCTTAGCGGGGGTCCCCACCGGGGAGCTGTTTTTT.

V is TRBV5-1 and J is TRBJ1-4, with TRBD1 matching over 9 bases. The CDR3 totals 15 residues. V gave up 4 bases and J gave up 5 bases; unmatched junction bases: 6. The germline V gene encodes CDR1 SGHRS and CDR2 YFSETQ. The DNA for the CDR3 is TGCGCCAGCAGCAGGATCGGGACAGGGAATGAAAAACTGTTTTTT. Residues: CASSRIGTGNEKLFF.

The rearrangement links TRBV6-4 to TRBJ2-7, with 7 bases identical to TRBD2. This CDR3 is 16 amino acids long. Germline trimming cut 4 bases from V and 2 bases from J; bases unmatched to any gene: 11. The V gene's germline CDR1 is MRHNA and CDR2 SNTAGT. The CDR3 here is CASSGRGSTHTYEQYF. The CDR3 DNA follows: TGTGCCAGCAGTGGGCGGGGGAGCACCCATACCTACGAGCAGTACTTC.

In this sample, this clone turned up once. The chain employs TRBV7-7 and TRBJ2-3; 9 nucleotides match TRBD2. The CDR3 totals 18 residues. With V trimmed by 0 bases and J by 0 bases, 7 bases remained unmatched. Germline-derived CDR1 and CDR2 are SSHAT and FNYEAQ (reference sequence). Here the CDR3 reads CASSLAAGGPSSTDTQYF. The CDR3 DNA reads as TGTGCCAGCAGCTTAGCGGCGGGGGGGCCGAGTAGCACAGATACGCAGTATTTT.

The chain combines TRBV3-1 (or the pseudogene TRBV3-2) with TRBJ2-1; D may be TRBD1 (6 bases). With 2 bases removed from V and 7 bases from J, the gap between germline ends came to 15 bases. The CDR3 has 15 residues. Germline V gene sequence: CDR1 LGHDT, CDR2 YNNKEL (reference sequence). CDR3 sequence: CASSQSGQMRNEQFF. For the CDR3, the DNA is TGTGCCAGCAGCCAATCAGGACAGATGCGAAATGAGCAGTTCTTC.

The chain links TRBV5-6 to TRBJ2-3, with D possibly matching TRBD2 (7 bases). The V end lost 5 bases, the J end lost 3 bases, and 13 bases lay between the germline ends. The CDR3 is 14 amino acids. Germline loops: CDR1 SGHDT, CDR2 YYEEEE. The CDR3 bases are TGTGCCAGCAGGGGGGCGGGGGAAACAGATACGCAGTATTTT. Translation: CASRGAGETDTQYF. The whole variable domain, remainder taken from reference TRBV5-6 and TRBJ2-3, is DAGVTQSPTHLIKTRGQQVTLRCSPKSGHDTVSWYQQALGQGPQFIFQYYEEEERQRGNFPDRFSGHQFPNYSSELNVNALLLGDSALYLCASRGAGETDTQYFGPGTRLTVL.

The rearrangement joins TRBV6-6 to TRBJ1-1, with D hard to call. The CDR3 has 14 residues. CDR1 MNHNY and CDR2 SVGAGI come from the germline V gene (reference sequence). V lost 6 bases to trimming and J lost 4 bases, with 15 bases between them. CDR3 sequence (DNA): TGTGCCAGCAGCTCTCCGGGTCGGGGCACTGAAGCTTTCTTT. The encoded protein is CASSSPGRGTEAFF.

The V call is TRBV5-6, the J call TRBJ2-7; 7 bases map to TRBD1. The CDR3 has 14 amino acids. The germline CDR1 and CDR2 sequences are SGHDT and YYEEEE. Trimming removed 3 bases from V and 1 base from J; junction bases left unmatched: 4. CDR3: CASSSKQGSYEQYF. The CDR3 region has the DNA TGTGCCAGCAGCTCAAAACAGGGGTCCTACGAGCAGTACTTC. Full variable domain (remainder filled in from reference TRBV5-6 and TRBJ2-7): DAGVTQSPTHLIKTRGQQVTLRCSPKSGHDTVSWYQQALGQGPQFIFQYYEEEERQRGNFPDRFSGHQFPNYSSELNVNALLLGDSALYLCASSSKQGSYEQYFGPGTRLTVT.

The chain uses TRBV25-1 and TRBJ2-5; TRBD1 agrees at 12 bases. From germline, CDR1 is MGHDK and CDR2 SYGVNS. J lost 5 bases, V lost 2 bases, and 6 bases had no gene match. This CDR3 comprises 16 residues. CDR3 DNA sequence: TGTGCCAGCAGTGAAGGGACAGGGGGCTTAGTTGAGACCCAGTACTTC. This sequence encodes CASSEGTGGLVETQYF.

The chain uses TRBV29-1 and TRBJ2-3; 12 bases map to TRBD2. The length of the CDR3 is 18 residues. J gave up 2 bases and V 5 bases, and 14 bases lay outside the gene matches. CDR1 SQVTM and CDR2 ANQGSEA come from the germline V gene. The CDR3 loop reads CSVSRLAGEPRATDTQYF. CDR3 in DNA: TGCAGCGTTTCTCGACTAGCGGGGGAGCCACGCGCCACAGATACGCAGTATTTT.

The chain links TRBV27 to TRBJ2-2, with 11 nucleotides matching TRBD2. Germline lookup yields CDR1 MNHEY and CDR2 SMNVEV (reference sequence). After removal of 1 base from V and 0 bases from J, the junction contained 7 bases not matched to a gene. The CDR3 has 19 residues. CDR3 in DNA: TGTGCCAGCAGTTTATGGGTAGCGGGGGGGCCCTCGAACACCGGGGAGCTGTTTTTT. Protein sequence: CASSLWVAGGPSNTGELFF.

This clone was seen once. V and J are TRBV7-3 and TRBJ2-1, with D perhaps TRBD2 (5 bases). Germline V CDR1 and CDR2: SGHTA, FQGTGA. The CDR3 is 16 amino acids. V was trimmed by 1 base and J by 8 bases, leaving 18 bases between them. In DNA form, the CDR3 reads TGTGCCAGCAGCTTAATGAGTAGACGGGGTGGGGATGAGCAGTTCTTC. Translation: CASSLMSRRGGDEQFF. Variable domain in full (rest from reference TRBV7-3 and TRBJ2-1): GAGVSQTPSNKVTEKGKYVELRCDPISGHTALYWYRQSLGQGPEFLIYFQGTGAADDSGLPNDRFFAVRPEGSVSTLKIQRTERGDSAVYLCASSLMSRRGGDEQFFGPGTRLTVL.

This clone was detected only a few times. In DNA, the CDR3 is TGTGCCAGCAGTAAGTCGAGGGGGTTCTACAATGAGCAGTTCTTC. Translated, it gives CASSKSRGFYNEQFF. The genes are TRBV6-2 or TRBV6-3 and TRBJ2-1; D might be TRBD1 (6 bases). CDR3 length equals 15 residues. CDR1 MNHEY and CDR2 SVGEGT come from the germline V gene. V was pared by 5 bases and J by 3 bases, with 14 bases between.

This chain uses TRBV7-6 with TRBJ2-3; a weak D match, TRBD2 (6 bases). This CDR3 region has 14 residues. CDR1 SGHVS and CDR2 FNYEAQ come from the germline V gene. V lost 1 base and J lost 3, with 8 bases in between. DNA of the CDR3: TGTGCCAGCAGCTTAGTTGGGGGGACAGATACGCAGTATTTT. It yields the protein CASSLVGGTDTQYF.